These 13 T cell receptor beta chains share one sample of origin, sequenced in a study of blood T cell repertoires in COVID-19. Some clones are missing from TCRdb's copy, which holds only in-frame ones; the method was immunoSEQ multiplex PCR. The sample carries some 200,000 clones, 84% recorded once. Sequencing used peripheral blood. The receptors derive from a woman in her twenties or thirties who had recovered from COVID-19.

The chain links TRBV11-2 to TRBJ1-2; D is unclear. The V and J ends lost 2 bases and 3 bases respectively, with 7 bases between them. In germline, CDR1 is SGHAT, CDR2 FQNNGV. The CDR3 consists of 13 residues. DNA for the CDR3: TGTGCCAGCAGCTTAACGGAGTACTATGGCTACACCTTC. It is translated as CASSLTEYYGYTF.

The genes are TRBV13 and TRBJ2-7, with a tentative D call TRBD1 (6 bases). The CDR3 has 15 amino acids. Deletions cut 1 base from V and 4 bases from J, with 14 bases between. Germline CDR1 is PRHDT and CDR2 is FYEKMQ (reference sequence). The CDR3 nucleotides are TGTGCCAGCAGCTTAGAAGGCCAGGGGAAATACGAGCAGTACTTC. This codes for CASSLEGQGKYEQYF.

J is TRBJ1-1 and V is TRBV2; 10 nucleotides agree with TRBD1. With V trimmed by 6 bases and J by 5 bases, 3 bases remained unmatched. This CDR3 comprises 13 residues. From germline, CDR1 is SNHLY and CDR2 FYNNEI. CDR3 protein: CASRGTGDTEAFF. CDR3 DNA: TGTGCCAGCAGAGGGACAGGGGATACTGAAGCTTTCTTT.

The J gene is TRBJ2-3, the V gene TRBV6-5; 9 bases fit TRBD2. V shed 6 bases and J 3 bases; nucleotides not matched to a gene: 4. The CDR3 spans 14 residues. CDR1 MNHEY and CDR2 SVGAGI come from the germline V gene. The CDR3 DNA is TGTGCCAGCAGAATTAGCGGGAGAACAGATACGCAGTATTTT. Amino acids: CASRISGRTDTQYF.

This chain uses TRBV6-5 with TRBJ2-2; TRBD1 is a possible D gene (5 bases). V was shortened by 2 bases and J by 6 bases, with 10 bases between the two germline ends. CDR1 and CDR2 from the germline V gene are MNHEY and SVGAGI. The CDR3 spans 14 residues. The CDR3 sequence: CASSYTRQSGELFF. DNA for the CDR3: TGTGCCAGCAGTTACACAAGACAGTCCGGGGAGCTGTTTTTT.

This sequence joins TRBV9 and TRBJ2-3, with 10 bases fitting TRBD2. Germline loops: CDR1 SGDLS, CDR2 YYNGEE. The CDR3 totals 16 residues. The V gene end was trimmed by 3 bases and the J gene end by 1 base; junction bases not matched to a gene: 5. The CDR3 nucleotides are TGTGCCAGCAGCGCAAGCGGGAGGGGTGGCACAGATACGCAGTATTTT. Amino acid sequence: CASSASGRGGTDTQYF.

The V and J genes are TRBV28 and TRBJ1-1; a weak D match, TRBD1 (5 bases). The CDR3 is made up of 13 amino acids. Germline values: CDR1 MDHEN, CDR2 SYDVKM. V gave up 7 bases and J gave up 4 bases, with 13 bases separating them. CDR3 nucleotides: TGTGCCAGCACCTCCGCGGGACCCACTGAAGCTTTCTTT. Translation: CASTSAGPTEAFF.

The CDR3 loop reads CSVDSEYSSYEQYF. CDR3 coding DNA: TGCAGCGTTGATTCTGAGTACAGCTCCTACGAGCAGTACTTC. This chain connects TRBV29-1 to TRBJ2-7; D unresolved. Germline CDR1 reads SQVTM; CDR2 reads ANQGSEA. The CDR3 runs 14 residues. Trimming took 3 bases from V and 0 from J, leaving 12 bases between them.

The V gene is TRBV10-3, the J gene TRBJ2-7, with TRBD2 matching over 7 bases. After removal of 7 bases from V and 3 bases from J, the junction contained 12 bases not matched to a gene. Germline V CDR1 and CDR2: ENHRY, SYGVKD. This CDR3 comprises 15 residues. The CDR3 DNA reads as TGTGCCATCAATAGTAGGTCTAGCGGATTCTACGAGCAGTACTTC. Residues: CAINSRSSGFYEQYF.

As DNA, the CDR3 is TGTGCCAGCAGCCGGGACAGCTATGGCTACACCTTC. As protein: CASSRDSYGYTF. This chain links TRBV7-3 with TRBJ1-2, with 7 nucleotides matching TRBD1. Germline values: CDR1 SGHTA, CDR2 FQGTGA. The V gene end was trimmed by 5 bases and the J gene end by 4 bases; junction bases not matched to a gene: 1. The CDR3 totals 12 residues.

The sample holds a few counts of this clone. The V call is TRBV29-1, the J call TRBJ1-4; perhaps TRBD1 as D (6 bases). Trimming shortened V by 3 bases and J by 0 bases, and 8 bases separated the two germline ends. CDR1 and CDR2 from the germline V gene are SQVTM and ANQGSEA. This CDR3 has 14 residues. CDR3 in amino acids: CSVEGTSTNEKLFF. In nucleotides, the CDR3 is TGCAGCGTTGAGGGGACATCAACTAATGAAAAACTGTTTTTT.

Turning to this clone: Other nucleotide sequences in the sample specify the same CDR3. The chain has TRBV27 and TRBJ2-5; 8 nucleotides agree with TRBD2. J lost 4 bases, V lost 4 bases, and 2 bases had no gene match. Germline V gene lookup returns CDR1 MNHEY and CDR2 SMNVEV (reference sequence). The CDR3 contains 13 residues. This chain's CDR3 is CASSSGLAETQYF. CDR3 in DNA: TGTGCCAGCAGTTCCGGACTAGCAGAGACCCAGTACTTC.

The table lists this clone with a count of one. CDR3 protein: CASSQQGLGNTIYF. The CDR3 DNA follows: TGTGCCAGCAGCCAGCAGGGGCTAGGAAACACCATATATTTT. V gene TRBV3-1 (or the pseudogene TRBV3-2) combines with J gene TRBJ1-3; D possibly corresponds to TRBD1 (6 bases). The V gene lost 3 bases and the J gene lost 4 bases, with 10 bases spanning the gap. This CDR3 has 14 amino acids. CDR1 LGHDT and CDR2 YNNKEL come from the germline V gene (reference sequence).